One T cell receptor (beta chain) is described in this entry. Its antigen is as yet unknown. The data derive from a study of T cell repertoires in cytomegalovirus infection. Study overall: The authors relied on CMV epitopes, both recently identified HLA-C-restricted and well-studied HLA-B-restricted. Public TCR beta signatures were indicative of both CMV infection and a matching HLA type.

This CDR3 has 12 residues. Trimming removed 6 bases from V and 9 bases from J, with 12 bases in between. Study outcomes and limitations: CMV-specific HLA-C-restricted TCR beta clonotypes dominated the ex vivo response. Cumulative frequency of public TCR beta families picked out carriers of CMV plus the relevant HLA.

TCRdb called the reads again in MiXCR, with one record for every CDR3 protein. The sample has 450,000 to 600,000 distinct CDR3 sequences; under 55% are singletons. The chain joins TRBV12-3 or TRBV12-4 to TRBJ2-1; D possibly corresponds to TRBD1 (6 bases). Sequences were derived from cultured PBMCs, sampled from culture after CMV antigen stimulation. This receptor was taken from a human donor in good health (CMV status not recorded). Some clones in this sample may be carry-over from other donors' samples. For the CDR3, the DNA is TGTGCCAGCAGGCCAACAGGGCGTGAGCAGTTCTTC. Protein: CASRPTGREQFF.